The source of this T cell receptor (beta chain) is a study of glioma-infiltrating T cells after dendritic cell vaccination. Data came from immunoSEQ multiplex PCR; TCRdb stores just in-frame clones and leaves some out. The data contain just under 100,000 clones, 80% of them seen just once; the ten biggest clones take up approximately 5.5%. Time point given: after dendritic cell vaccination, including at tumor progression/relapse. The CDR3 has 13 amino acids. Trimming shortened V by 2 bases and J by 4 bases, and 6 bases separated the two germline ends. Germline V gives CDR1 MDHEN, CDR2 SYDVKM. This sequence joins TRBV28 and TRBJ2-1; maybe TRBD1 (5 bases). The sequenced sample was blood, obtained after dendritic cell vaccination. The TCR comes from a human donor with glioblastoma. In nucleotides, the CDR3 is TGTGCCAGCAGTTTACAGGGTTACAATGAGCAGTTCTTC. It yields the protein CASSLQGYNEQFF.